This TCR beta chain was found in a study of blood T cell repertoires in COVID-19. At the level of the study: T cells, B-cell-depleted T cells, or PBMCs supplied cDNA or gDNA.

The repertoire was sequenced with immunoSEQ multiplex PCR; TCRdb's copy has only in-frame clones and lacks some. The sample consists of 300,000 to 350,000 clones, 80% to 90% of them appearing once. This CDR3 is built from 13 residues. Trimming cost V 5 bases and J 2 bases, with 8 bases left between them. Germline V gives CDR1 LNHDA, CDR2 SQIVND (reference sequence). The sample consisted of PBMCs or T cells enriched from blood (not recorded which). This TCR was sampled from a man under 40 who had recovered from COVID-19. V and J are TRBV19 and TRBJ2-3; the D is unclear. CDR3: CASSHSFTDTQYF. In nucleotides, the CDR3 is TGTGCCAGTAGTCACTCTTTCACAGATACGCAGTATTTT.